The 21 T cell receptor beta chains reported below all come from one sample, sequenced in a study of T cell changes during pregnancy in multiple sclerosis. Only in-frame clones appear in the TCRdb table, and some are missing; sequencing was by immunoSEQ multiplex PCR. The repertoire consists of about 67,000 clones, with 92% occurring once and the leading ten covering under 2%. The sequences come from peripheral blood, collected in the first trimester of pregnancy. These receptors were taken from a female donor in good health, enrolled as a control in a pregnancy study.

This chain joins TRBV4-1 and TRBJ1-5; D remains ambiguous. Germline V gene sequence: CDR1 MGHRA, CDR2 YSYEKL. The CDR3 extends over 16 amino acids. V lost 0 bases and J lost 7, with 16 bases in between. The CDR3 sequence: CASSQDLVAVSQPQHF. In DNA, the CDR3 is TGCGCCAGCAGCCAAGATCTTGTGGCGGTTAGCCAGCCCCAGCATTTT.

This rearrangement joins TRBV5-1 to TRBJ2-7; 15 nucleotides match TRBD2. Per the germline V gene, CDR1 is SGHRS and CDR2 is YFSETQ. This CDR3 is built from 16 residues. With 4 bases clipped from V and 5 bases from J, the junction kept 7 bases outside the gene matches. The CDR3 here is CASSTGTSGRSHEQYF. In DNA, the CDR3 is TGCGCCAGCAGCACGGGGACTAGCGGGAGGTCGCACGAGCAGTACTTC.

This chain joins TRBV28 and TRBJ2-3; 8 nucleotides match TRBD1. The CDR3 covers 14 residues. V dropped 6 bases and J dropped 8; count of bases not matched to a gene: 10. Per germline, CDR1 MDHEN and CDR2 SYDVKM. CDR3 residues: CASRNSGQVVTQYF. DNA of the CDR3: TGTGCCAGCAGAAACTCGGGACAGGTCGTTACGCAGTATTTT.

The chain joins TRBV10-3 to TRBJ2-7, with a tentative D call TRBD2 (5 bases). The CDR3 loop spans 15 amino acids. Germline V gene lookup returns CDR1 ENHRY and CDR2 SYGVKD. Deletions cut 3 bases from V and 5 bases from J, with 17 bases between. The CDR3, as DNA: TGTGCCATCAGTGAAGGCGGACTGTTTTGGAACGAGCAGTACTTC. This gives the protein CAISEGGLFWNEQYF.

This chain uses TRBV5-1 with TRBJ2-3; D is possibly TRBD2 (6 bases). The CDR3 covers 15 residues. V lost 5 bases and J 3 bases, leaving 16 bases between the germline ends. CDR1 is SGHRS and CDR2 is YFSETQ in the germline V gene. The CDR3 sequence is CASSTGTPGTDTQYF. As DNA, the CDR3 is TGCGCCAGCAGTACCGGGACTCCTGGGACAGATACGCAGTATTTT.

The chain uses TRBV19 and TRBJ1-2; no clear D. CDR1 is LNHDA and CDR2 is SQIVND in the germline V gene (reference sequence). The CDR3 consists of 13 residues. V shed 3 bases and J shed 5 bases, with 10 bases lying between them. The CDR3 loop is CASSMGQRYGYTF. CDR3 DNA sequence: TGTGCCAGTAGTATGGGTCAGAGGTATGGCTACACCTTC. Full variable domain (missing parts from reference TRBV19 and TRBJ1-2): DGGITQSPKYLFRKEGQNVTLSCEQNLNHDAMYWYRQDPGQGLRLIYYSQIVNDFQKGDIAEGYSVSREKKESFPLTVTSAQKNPTAFYLCASSMGQRYGYTFGSGTRLTVV.

The chain links TRBV29-1 to TRBJ2-1; TRBD2 agrees at 8 bases. The CDR3 loop spans 12 amino acids. Germline V gene sequence: CDR1 SQVTM, CDR2 ANQGSEA. V lost 6 bases to trimming and J lost 8 bases; unmatched junction nucleotides: 6. The CDR3 protein is CSVGTSIDEQFF. Here the CDR3 DNA reads TGCAGCGTGGGGACTAGTATCGATGAGCAGTTCTTC.

The chain uses TRBV25-1 and TRBJ1-1, with D maybe TRBD1 (5 bases). The ends were cut back, 0 bases at V and 8 bases at J, with 10 bases in the middle. From germline, CDR1 is MGHDK and CDR2 SYGVNS. The CDR3 consists of 13 residues. CDR3 residues: CASSEYGGVEAFF. CDR3 sequence (DNA): TGTGCCAGCAGTGAATACGGAGGGGTAGAAGCTTTCTTT.

There are many counts of this clone. J is TRBJ2-1 and V is TRBV13; 13 nucleotides line up with TRBD2. The germline CDR1 and CDR2 sequences are PRHDT and FYEKMQ (reference sequence). J gave up 3 bases and V 5 bases, and 4 bases lay outside the gene matches. CDR3 length: 16 amino acids. The CDR3 DNA follows: TGTGCCAGCAGCGCTGGACTAGCGGGAGTCTACAATGAGCAGTTCTTC. It encodes CASSAGLAGVYNEQFF.

This clone was detected only once. The chain couples TRBV5-4 to TRBJ1-6; D call uncertain. The CDR3 has 12 residues. V was clipped by 3 bases and J by 7 bases, with 5 bases between them. Germline values: CDR1 SGHNT, CDR2 YYREEE (reference sequence). CDR3 DNA: TGTGCCAGCAGCTGGAGAAATTCACCCCTCCACTTT. Protein product: CASSWRNSPLHF.

The rearrangement links TRBV7-2 to TRBJ2-7, with TRBD2 matching over 7 bases. Germline V gene data show CDR1 as SGHTA and CDR2 as FQGNSA. This CDR3 spans 16 amino acids. With 5 bases clipped from V and 4 bases from J, the junction kept 14 bases outside the gene matches. CDR3 protein: CASSHFLGEGAYEQYF. The CDR3 coding sequence is TGTGCCAGCAGCCATTTTCTGGGGGAGGGCGCGTACGAGCAGTACTTC. Full variable domain (outside the CDR3, taken from reference TRBV7-2 and TRBJ2-7): GAGVSQSPSNKVTEKGKDVELRCDPISGHTALYWYRQSLGQGLEFLIYFQGNSAPDKSGLPSDRFSAERTGGSVSTLTIQRTQQEDSAVYLCASSHFLGEGAYEQYFGPGTRLTVT.

This clone was seen a handful of times. For the CDR3, the DNA is TGTGCCAGCAGCAACAGGGGTCCAACTAATGAAAAACTGTTTTTT. Amino acids: CASSNRGPTNEKLFF. The chain links TRBV5-4 to TRBJ1-4; 7 positions agree with TRBD1. The CDR3 totals 15 residues. Germline CDR1 reads SGHNT; CDR2 reads YYREEE (reference sequence). The V gene end was trimmed by 4 bases and the J gene end by 0 bases; junction bases not matched to a gene: 3.

The chain joins TRBV5-6 to TRBJ2-7, with 13 bases matching TRBD2. V lost 1 base, J lost 2 bases, and 6 bases stayed unmatched. Germline CDR1 SGHDT, CDR2 YYEEEE. The CDR3 extends over 17 amino acids. The CDR3 is CASSLRVLAGGPYEQYF. The CDR3 nucleotides read TGTGCCAGCAGCTTGCGCGTACTAGCGGGAGGGCCCTACGAGCAGTACTTC.

The rearrangement uses TRBV13 and TRBJ2-1, with a weak D call TRBD2 (5 bases). The CDR3 extends over 14 amino acids. The germline V gene encodes CDR1 PRHDT and CDR2 FYEKMQ (reference sequence). V was pared by 5 bases and J by 7 bases, with 15 bases between. The CDR3 bases are TGTGCCAGCAGCCCCCGGGGTAGTTTGAATGAGCAGTTCTTC. Its translation: CASSPRGSLNEQFF.

The genes are TRBV2 and TRBJ2-1; maybe TRBD1 (5 bases). This CDR3 comprises 11 residues. V was trimmed by 7 bases and J by 7 bases, leaving 8 bases between them. The germline V gene has CDR1 SNHLY and CDR2 FYNNEI. The CDR3 nucleotides are TGTGCCAGCAAAGGGGCGAATGAGCAGTTCTTC. It is translated as CASKGANEQFF.

The chain carries TRBV19 and TRBJ2-1; possible D gene TRBD1, 5 bases. This CDR3 region has 12 residues. Per germline, CDR1 LNHDA and CDR2 SQIVND (reference sequence). V lost 8 bases and J lost 13, with 18 bases in between. The CDR3 region has the DNA TGTGCCAGTCGAAGAAGGGGCACGGACCAGTTCTTC. Protein product: CASRRRGTDQFF. Supplemented by reference TRBV19 and TRBJ2-1, the full variable domain reads DGGITQSPKYLFRKEGQNVTLSCEQNLNHDAMYWYRQDPGQGLRLIYYSQIVNDFQKGDIAEGYSVSREKKESFPLTVTSAQKNPTAFYLCASRRRGTDQFFGPGTRLTVL.

The genes are TRBV27 and TRBJ2-1; perhaps TRBD1 as D (6 bases). This CDR3 contains 17 residues. The germline V gene has CDR1 MNHEY and CDR2 SMNVEV (reference sequence). The ends were cut back, 5 bases at V and 2 bases at J, with 19 bases in the middle. The CDR3 is CASSPIPTGQAYNEQFF. CDR3 in DNA: TGTGCCAGCAGTCCGATACCGACAGGCCAGGCCTACAATGAGCAGTTCTTC.

V gene TRBV25-1 combines with J gene TRBJ2-5; possibly TRBD2 for D (6 bases). Germline V gives CDR1 MGHDK, CDR2 SYGVNS. V was clipped by 2 bases and J by 5 bases, with 9 bases between them. The CDR3 is 13 residues long. DNA for the CDR3: TGTGCCAGCAGTGAAGACCGGGAGGAGACCCAGTACTTC. As protein: CASSEDREETQYF.

The chain has TRBV7-2 and TRBJ2-3; D is possibly TRBD2 (6 bases). CDR1 is SGHTA, CDR2 FQGNSA, per germline. There are 15 residues in the CDR3. Trimming took 1 base from V and 1 from J, leaving 9 bases between them. In DNA, the CDR3 is TGTGCCAGCAGCTTAGTGTGGGGGGGCACAGATACGCAGTATTTT. This sequence encodes CASSLVWGGTDTQYF.

This chain uses TRBV5-5 with TRBJ1-5, with 9 nucleotides matching TRBD1. The junction had 3 bases not matched to a gene; V was cut back by 4 bases and J by 1 base. In germline, CDR1 is SGHKS, CDR2 YYEKEE (reference sequence). This CDR3 has 15 amino acids. The DNA of the CDR3 is TGTGCCAGCAGCCACAGGGGGCTCAGCAATCAGCCCCAGCATTTT. Amino acid sequence: CASSHRGLSNQPQHF.

This rearrangement joins TRBV6-5 to TRBJ2-1; a weak D match, TRBD2 (6 bases). The V end lost 0 bases, the J end lost 8 bases, and 11 bases lay between the germline ends. From germline, CDR1 is MNHEY and CDR2 SVGAGI. The CDR3 sequence is 14 residues long. CDR3 nucleotides: TGTGCCAGCAGTTACTCGTCATCGGGGGATGAGCAGTTCTTC. This gives the protein CASSYSSSGDEQFF.